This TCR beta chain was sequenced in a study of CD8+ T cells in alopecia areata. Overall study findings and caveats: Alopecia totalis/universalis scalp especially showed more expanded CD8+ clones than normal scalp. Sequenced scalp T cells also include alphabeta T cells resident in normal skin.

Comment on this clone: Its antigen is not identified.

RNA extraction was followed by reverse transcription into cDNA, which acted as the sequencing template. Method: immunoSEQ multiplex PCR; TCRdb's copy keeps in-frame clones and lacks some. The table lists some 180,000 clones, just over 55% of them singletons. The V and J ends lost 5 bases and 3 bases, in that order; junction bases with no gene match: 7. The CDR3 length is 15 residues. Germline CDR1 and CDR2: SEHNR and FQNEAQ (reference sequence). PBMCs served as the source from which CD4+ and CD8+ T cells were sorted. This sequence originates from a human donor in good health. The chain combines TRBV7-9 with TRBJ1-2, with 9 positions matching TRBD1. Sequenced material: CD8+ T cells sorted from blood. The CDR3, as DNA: TGTGCCAGCAGCACAAGGGACAGGGAGGACTATGGCTACACCTTC. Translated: CASSTRDREDYGYTF.